The T cell receptor (beta chain) under discussion was sequenced for a study of CXCR3-negative and CXCR3-positive naive CD8 T cells. Findings and limits, study-wide: Naive cells that were CXCR3-positive had more hydrophobic TRB CDR3s (compared with CXCR3-negative naive cells).

It was by 5' RACE with UMI labels that the TRB cDNA libraries were prepared. Reanalyzing the 5' RACE reads, TCRdb keeps one entry per CDR3 protein, without DNA. The sample shows 60,000 to 70,000 distinct CDR3 sequences, and about 0.68% sits with its ten largest clones. The CDR3 totals 15 residues. Germline V CDR1 and CDR2: LNHNV, YYDKDF (reference sequence). Points on this clonotype: The target antigen is unknown.

V is TRBV15 and J is TRBJ2-1; the TCRdb call, TRBD2, lacks DNA for checking. This receptor was identified in a human donor in good health. Some clones in this sample may be carry-over from other donors' samples. The material sequenced was naive CXCR3+ CD8+ T cells from blood. The subset: CD45RO-CCR7+CD27+CD95- naive CD8+ T cells expressing CXCR3 (TNR3+). This CDR3 reads CATSRARLAGYEQFF.